Below, one T cell receptor (beta chain) is given with its context. Antigen: not known. The record originates from a study of shared clonotypes between healthy human individuals. Whole-study findings and limits: A reduction in generation probabilities was seen for non-shared clonotypes relative to those shared by all four donors. The study generally estimated greater richness for naive than memory subsets. Sequencing of the sorted subsets was shown by rarefaction to be incomplete despite large depth.

The CD4+ fraction was divided into a CD45RA+ naive subset and a CD45RA-negative memory subset. This CDR3 contains 12 residues. CDR1 is GTSNPN and CDR2 is SVGIG in the germline V gene (reference sequence). The V and J ends lost 4 bases and 6 bases, in that order; junction bases with no gene match: 4. Measured with immunoSEQ multiplex PCR; TCRdb has only the in-frame clones, and not every one. Here the sample spans roughly 640,000 clones, more than 95% being singletons. This TCR was recovered from a woman in her thirties in good health. This chain joins TRBV30 and TRBJ1-2; 8 bases line up with TRBD1. Sequencing was performed on naive CD4+ T cells sorted from blood. Subset of the sample: CD45RA+ positively selected. The CDR3 DNA reads TGTGCCTGGACCGGACAGGGAGATGGCTACACCTTC. It translates to CAWTGQGDGYTF.